Included here is one T cell receptor beta chain sequence, with context. The CDR3 is 18 amino acids. The germline V gene encodes CDR1 MGHRA and CDR2 YSYEKL. The J segment lost 4 bases and the V segment lost 2 bases, leaving 12 bases of the junction unmatched. Generated by immunoSEQ multiplex PCR, the TCRdb table keeps only in-frame clones and is missing some. The sample carries some 210,000 clones, less than 90% recorded once. The sample originates from a study of blood T cell repertoires in COVID-19. Across the whole study: From T cells, B-cell-depleted T cells, or PBMCs came the material, which was cDNA or gDNA.

This clonotype was sampled from a human donor in a cohort sampled during active COVID-19. The sequenced sample consisted of peripheral blood. J is TRBJ1-2 and V is TRBV4-1, with 11 nucleotides matching TRBD1. The DNA for the CDR3 is TGCGCCAGCAGCCAAAGGTTGGGTGGGACAGGGGGGGCCTATGGCTACACCTTC. It specifies CASSQRLGGTGGAYGYTF.